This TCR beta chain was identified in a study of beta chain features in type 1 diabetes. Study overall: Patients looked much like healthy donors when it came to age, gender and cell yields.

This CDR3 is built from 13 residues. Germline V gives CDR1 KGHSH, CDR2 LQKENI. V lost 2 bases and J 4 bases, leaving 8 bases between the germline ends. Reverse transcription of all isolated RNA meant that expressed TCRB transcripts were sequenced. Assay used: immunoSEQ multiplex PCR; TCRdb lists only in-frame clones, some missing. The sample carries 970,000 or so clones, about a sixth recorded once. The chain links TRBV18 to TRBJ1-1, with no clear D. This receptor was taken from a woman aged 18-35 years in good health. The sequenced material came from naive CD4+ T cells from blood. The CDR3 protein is CASSPMGSTEAFF. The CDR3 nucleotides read TGTGCCAGCTCACCAATGGGGAGCACTGAAGCTTTCTTT.